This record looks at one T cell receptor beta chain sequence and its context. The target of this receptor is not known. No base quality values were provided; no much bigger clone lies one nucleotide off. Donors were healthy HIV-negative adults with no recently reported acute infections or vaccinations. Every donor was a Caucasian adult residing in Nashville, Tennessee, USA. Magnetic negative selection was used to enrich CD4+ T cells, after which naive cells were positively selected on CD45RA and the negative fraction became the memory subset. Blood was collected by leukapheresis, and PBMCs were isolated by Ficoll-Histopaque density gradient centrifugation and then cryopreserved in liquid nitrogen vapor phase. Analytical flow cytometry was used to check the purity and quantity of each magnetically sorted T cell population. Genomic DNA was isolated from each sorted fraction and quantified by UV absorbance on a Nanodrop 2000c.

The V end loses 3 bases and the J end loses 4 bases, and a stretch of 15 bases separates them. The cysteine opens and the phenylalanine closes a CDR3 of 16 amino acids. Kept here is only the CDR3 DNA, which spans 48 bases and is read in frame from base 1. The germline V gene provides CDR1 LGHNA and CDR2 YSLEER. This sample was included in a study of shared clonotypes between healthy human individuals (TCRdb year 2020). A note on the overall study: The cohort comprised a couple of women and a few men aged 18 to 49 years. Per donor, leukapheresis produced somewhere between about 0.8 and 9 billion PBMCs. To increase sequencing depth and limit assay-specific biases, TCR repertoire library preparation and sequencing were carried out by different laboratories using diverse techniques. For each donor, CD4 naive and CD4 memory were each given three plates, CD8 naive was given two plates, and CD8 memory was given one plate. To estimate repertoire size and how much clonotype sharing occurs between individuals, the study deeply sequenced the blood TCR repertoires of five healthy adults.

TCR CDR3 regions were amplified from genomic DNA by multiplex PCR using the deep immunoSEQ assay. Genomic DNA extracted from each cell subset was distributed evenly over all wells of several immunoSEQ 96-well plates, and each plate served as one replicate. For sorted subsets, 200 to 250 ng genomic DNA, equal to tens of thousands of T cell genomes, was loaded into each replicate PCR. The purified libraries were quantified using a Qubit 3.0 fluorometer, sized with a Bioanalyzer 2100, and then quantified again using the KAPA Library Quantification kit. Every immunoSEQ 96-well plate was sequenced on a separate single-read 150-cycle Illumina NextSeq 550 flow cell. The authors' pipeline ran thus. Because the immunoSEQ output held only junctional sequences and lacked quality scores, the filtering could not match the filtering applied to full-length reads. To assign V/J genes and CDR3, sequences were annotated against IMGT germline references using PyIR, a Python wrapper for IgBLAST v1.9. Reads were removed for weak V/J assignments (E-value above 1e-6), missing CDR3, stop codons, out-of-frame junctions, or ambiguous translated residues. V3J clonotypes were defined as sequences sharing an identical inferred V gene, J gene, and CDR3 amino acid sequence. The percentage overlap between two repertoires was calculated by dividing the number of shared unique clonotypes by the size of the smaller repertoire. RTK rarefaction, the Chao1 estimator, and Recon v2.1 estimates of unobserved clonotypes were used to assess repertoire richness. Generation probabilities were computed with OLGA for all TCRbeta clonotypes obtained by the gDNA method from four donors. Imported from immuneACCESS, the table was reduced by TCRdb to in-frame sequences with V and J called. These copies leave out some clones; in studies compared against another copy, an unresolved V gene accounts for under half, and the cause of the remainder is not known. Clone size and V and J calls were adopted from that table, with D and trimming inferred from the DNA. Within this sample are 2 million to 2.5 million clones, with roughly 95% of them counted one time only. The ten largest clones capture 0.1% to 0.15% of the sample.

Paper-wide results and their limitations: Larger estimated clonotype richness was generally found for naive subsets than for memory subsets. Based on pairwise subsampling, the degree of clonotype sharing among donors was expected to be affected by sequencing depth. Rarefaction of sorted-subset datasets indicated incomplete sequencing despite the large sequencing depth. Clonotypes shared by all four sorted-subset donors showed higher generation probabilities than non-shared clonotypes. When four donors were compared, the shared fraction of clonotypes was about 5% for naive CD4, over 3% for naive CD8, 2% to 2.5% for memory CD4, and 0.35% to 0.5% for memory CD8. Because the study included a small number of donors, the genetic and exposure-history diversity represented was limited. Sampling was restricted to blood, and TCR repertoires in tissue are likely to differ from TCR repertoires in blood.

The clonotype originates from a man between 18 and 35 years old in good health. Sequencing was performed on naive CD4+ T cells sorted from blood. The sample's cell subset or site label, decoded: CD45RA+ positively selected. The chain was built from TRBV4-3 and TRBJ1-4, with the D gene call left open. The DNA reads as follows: TGCGCCAGCAGCCAGGTACGCGGAAGAGGTAATGAAAAACTGTTTTTT. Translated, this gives CASSQVRGRGNEKLFF.